This TCR beta chain was sequenced during a study of T cells in Graves' hyperthyroidism and ophthalmopathy. Points from the study as a whole: Ophthalmopathy onset followed model prediction by a median approximately 7 months.

Graves' hyperthyroidism showing no ophthalmopathy progression within 18 months was considered stable. TCR beta CDR3 sequences were amplified from RNA transcripts. The HTBI primer set was used in a first-round RT-PCR of the TCR CDR3. TCRdb fed the multiplex PCR reads into MiXCR, producing one record per CDR3 protein. The table includes around 540,000 distinct CDR3 sequences, more than 45% detected once. The CDR3 is 11 amino acids. CDR1 is KGHDR and CDR2 is SFDVKD in the germline V gene. V was trimmed by 4 bases and J by 3 bases, leaving 1 base between them. A remark on this clonotype: Its antigen is undetermined.

The rearrangement uses TRBV24-1 and TRBJ2-3; D is uncertain. Sequenced: peripheral blood or thyroid tissue (not recorded which). This receptor was taken from a woman in her late teens or twenties with Graves' hyperthyroidism. The CDR3 loop is CATSETDTQYF. The CDR3 region has the DNA TGTGCCACCAGTGAAACAGATACGCAGTATTTT.